This is a list of T cell receptor beta chains from one sample in a study of cytomegalovirus exposure and HLA in healthy donors. The data were produced by immunoSEQ multiplex PCR, yet TCRdb's version contains in-frame clones alone and is incomplete. In the table there are 200,000 or so clones, approximately 80% of which are singletons. The sequenced sample consisted of PBMCs. The origin of the receptors is a man between 40 and 49 years old in good health and CMV-seronegative. CDR3s include the opening cysteine and the closing phenylalanine or tryptophan. The order of the fields is CDR3 DNA, CDR3 protein, D gene, CDR3 length, V gene, clone size, J gene. The D gene is left open where the match is weak. Clone size, where shown, is once, few, many, or a class for clones that have expanded.

TGTGCCAGCAGTTTTGGAGGACTAGCGGGGGGGCAAAACACCGGGGAGCTGTTTTTT CASSFGGLAGGQNTGELFF TRBD2 19 TRBV27 - TRBJ2-2
TGTGCCAGCAGCTTGTGGTCGGGCACTGAAGCTTTCTTT CASSLWSGTEAFF - 13 TRBV5-6 few TRBJ1-1
TGTGCCAGCAATCCCCAGGGAGCGGGAGATTTCCTCTACGAGCAGTACTTC CASNPQGAGDFLYEQYF TRBD2 17 TRBV27 - TRBJ2-7
TGTGCCAGCAGTGACCCCAGAGAGACCCAGTACTTC CASSDPRETQYF - 12 TRBV2 - TRBJ2-5
TGTGCCAGCAGACAGGGGATGAACACTGAAGCTTTCTTT CASRQGMNTEAFF TRBD1 13 TRBV27 once TRBJ1-1
TGTGCCAGTTCGTCGGACAGGAACACCGGGGAGCTGTTTTTT CASSSDRNTGELFF - 14 TRBV2 - TRBJ2-2
TGTGCCAGCAGCCCCGGGACAGGGGGCTGGGGCTACACCTTC CASSPGTGGWGYTF TRBD1 14 TRBV27 - TRBJ1-2
TGTGCCAGTAGACTTCAGGGGGTCGGCGAAAAACTGTTTTTT CASRLQGVGEKLFF TRBD1 14 TRBV19 few TRBJ1-4
TGTGCCAGTAGCCATCCGCGGGACAGGGGGATCTACGAGCAGTACTTC CASSHPRDRGIYEQYF TRBD1 16 TRBV19 - TRBJ2-7
TGTGCCAGCAGTGAGGGACTAGCGGGGTACAATGAGCAGTTCTTC CASSEGLAGYNEQFF TRBD2 15 TRBV6-1 few TRBJ2-1
TGTGCCAGCAGACTAGGGGGGGGAGCTAGCGGCTACAATGAGCAGTTCTTC CASRLGGGASGYNEQFF - 17 TRBV7-2 few TRBJ2-1
TGCGCCAGCAGCCGGGGACAGGGGGCGCAGAACACTGAAGCTTTCTTT CASSRGQGAQNTEAFF TRBD1 16 TRBV4-1 - TRBJ1-1